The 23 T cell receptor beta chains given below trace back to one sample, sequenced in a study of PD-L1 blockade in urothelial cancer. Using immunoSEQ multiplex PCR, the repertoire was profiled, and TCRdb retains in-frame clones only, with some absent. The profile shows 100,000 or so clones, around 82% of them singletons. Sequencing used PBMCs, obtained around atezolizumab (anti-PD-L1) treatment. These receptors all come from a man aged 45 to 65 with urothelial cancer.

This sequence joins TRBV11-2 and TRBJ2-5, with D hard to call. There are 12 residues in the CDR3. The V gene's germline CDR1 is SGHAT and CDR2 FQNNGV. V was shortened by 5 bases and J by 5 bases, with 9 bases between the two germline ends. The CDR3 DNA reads TGTGCCAGCAGCCCCTGGCGGGAGACCCAGTACTTC. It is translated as CASSPWRETQYF.

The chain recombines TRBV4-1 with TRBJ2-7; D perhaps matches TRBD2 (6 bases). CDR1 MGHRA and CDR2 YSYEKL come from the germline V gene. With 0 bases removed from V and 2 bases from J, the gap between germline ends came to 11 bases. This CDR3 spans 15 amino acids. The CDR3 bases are TGCGCCAGCAGCCAAGACCCTAGCGAAACCTACGAGCAGTACTTC. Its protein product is CASSQDPSETYEQYF.

The CDR3 is CASSFAGRQGGELFF. CDR3 DNA: TGTGCCAGCAGCTTCGCCGGACGTCAGGGAGGGGAGCTGTTTTTT. The gene calls are TRBV7-2 and TRBJ2-2, with a possible D match to TRBD1 (5 bases). Germline CDR1 reads SGHTA; CDR2 reads FQGNSA. CDR3 size: 15 residues. Trimming took off 3 bases at V and 8 bases at J, with 16 bases between the two ends.

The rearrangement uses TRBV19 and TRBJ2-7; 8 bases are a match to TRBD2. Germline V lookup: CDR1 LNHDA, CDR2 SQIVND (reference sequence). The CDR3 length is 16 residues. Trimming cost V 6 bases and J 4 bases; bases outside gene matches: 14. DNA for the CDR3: TGTGCCAGTAGCCTAGCGGGCCGATCGGGTTCATACGAGCAGTACTTC. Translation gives CASSLAGRSGSYEQYF.

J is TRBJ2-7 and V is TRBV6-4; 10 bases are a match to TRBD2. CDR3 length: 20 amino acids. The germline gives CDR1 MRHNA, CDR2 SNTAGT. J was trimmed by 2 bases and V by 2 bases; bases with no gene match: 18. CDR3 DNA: TGTGCCAGCAGTGACCCAGTAGGGACTAGCGCTACCTCGGTGGCCTACGAGCAGTACTTC. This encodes CASSDPVGTSATSVAYEQYF.

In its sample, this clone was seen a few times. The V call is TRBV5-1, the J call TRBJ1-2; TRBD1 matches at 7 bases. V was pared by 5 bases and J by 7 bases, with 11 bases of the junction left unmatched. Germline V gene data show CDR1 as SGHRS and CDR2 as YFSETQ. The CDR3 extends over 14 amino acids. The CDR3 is CASSRTPDRAGYTF. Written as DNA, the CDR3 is TGCGCCAGCAGTCGAACGCCCGACAGGGCTGGCTACACCTTC.

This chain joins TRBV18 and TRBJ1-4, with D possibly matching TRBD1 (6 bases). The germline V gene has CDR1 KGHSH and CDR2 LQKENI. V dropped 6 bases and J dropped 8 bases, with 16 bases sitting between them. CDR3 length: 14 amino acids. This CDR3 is CASSQPGQIEKLFF. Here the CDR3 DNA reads TGTGCCAGCTCCCAACCGGGACAAATAGAAAAACTGTTTTTT.

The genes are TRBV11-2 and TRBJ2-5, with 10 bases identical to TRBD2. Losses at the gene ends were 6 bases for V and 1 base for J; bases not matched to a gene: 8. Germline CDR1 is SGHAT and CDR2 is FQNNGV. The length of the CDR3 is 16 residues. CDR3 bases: TGTGCCAGCAGTCCTCTAGCGGGAGAGGTCCAAGAGACCCAGTACTTC. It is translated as CASSPLAGEVQETQYF.

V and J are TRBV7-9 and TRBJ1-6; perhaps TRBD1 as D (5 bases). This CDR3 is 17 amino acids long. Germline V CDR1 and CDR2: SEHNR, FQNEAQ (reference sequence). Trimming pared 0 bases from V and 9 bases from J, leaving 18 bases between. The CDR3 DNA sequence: TGTGCCAGCAGCTTAGCTACTGGTTCGGGGGGTCGTTCACCCCTCCACTTT. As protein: CASSLATGSGGRSPLHF.

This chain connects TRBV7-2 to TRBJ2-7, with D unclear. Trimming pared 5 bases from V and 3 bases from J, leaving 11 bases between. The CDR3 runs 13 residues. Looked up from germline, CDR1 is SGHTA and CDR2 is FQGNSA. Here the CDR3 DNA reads TGTGCCAGCAGCCCCGGGTCCTTCTACGAGCAGTACTTC. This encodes CASSPGSFYEQYF.

CDR3 DNA sequence: TGTGCCAGCAGCTTAACGGCGGGAGGAGGGCCAGATACGCAGTATTTT. This encodes CASSLTAGGGPDTQYF. The V call is TRBV7-3, the J call TRBJ2-3; 8 bases are a match to TRBD2. This CDR3 is 16 amino acids long. J lost 4 bases, V lost 0 bases, and 6 bases had no gene match. From germline, CDR1 is SGHTA and CDR2 FQGTGA.

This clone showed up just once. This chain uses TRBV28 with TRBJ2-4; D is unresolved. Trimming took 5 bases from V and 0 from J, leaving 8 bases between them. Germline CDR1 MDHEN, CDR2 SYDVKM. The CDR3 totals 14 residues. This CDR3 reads CASSPAIAKNIQYF. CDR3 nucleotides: TGTGCCAGCAGTCCCGCGATAGCCAAAAACATTCAGTACTTC.

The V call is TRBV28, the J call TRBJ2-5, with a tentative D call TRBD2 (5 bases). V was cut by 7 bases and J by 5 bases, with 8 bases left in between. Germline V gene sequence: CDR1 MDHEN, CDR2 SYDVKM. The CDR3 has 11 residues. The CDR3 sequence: CASTERETQYF. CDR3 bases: TGTGCCAGCACAGAGCGGGAGACCCAGTACTTC. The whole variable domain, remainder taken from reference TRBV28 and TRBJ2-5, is DVKVTQSSRYLVKRTGEKVFLECVQDMDHENMFWYRQDPGLGLRLIYFSYDVKMKEKGDIPEGYSVSREKKERFSLILESASTNQTSMYLCASTERETQYFGPGTRLLVL.

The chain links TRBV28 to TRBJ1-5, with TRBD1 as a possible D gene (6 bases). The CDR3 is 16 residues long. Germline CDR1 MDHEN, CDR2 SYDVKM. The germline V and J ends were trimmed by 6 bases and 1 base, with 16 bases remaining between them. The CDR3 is CASRLIQGKSNQPQHF. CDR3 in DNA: TGTGCCAGCAGACTAATACAGGGTAAGAGCAATCAGCCCCAGCATTTT.

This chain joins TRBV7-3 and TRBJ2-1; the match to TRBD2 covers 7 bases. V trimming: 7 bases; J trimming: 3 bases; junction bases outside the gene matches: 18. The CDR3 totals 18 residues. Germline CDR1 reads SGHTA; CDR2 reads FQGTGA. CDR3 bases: TGTGCCAGCACTAACAACCCCCGAAGCGGGAAAGACTACAATGAGCAGTTCTTC. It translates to CASTNNPRSGKDYNEQFF. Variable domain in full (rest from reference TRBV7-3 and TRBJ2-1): GAGVSQTPSNKVTEKGKYVELRCDPISGHTALYWYRQSLGQGPEFLIYFQGTGAADDSGLPNDRFFAVRPEGSVSTLKIQRTERGDSAVYLCASTNNPRSGKDYNEQFFGPGTRLTVL.

CDR3 protein: CASSLLTGREKLFF. CDR3 bases: TGTGCCAGCAGTTTATTGACAGGGCGGGAAAAACTGTTTTTT. The V and J genes are TRBV28 and TRBJ1-4; 7 bases agree with TRBD1. V was clipped by 1 base and J by 8 bases; unmatched bases: 4. The CDR3 is 14 residues long. The germline V gene has CDR1 MDHEN and CDR2 SYDVKM.

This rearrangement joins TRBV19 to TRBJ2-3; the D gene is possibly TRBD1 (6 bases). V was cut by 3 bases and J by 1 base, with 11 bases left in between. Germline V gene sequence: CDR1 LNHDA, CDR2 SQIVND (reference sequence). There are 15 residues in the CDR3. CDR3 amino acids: CASSMGRGRTDTQYF. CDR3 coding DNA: TGTGCCAGTAGTATGGGCAGGGGACGCACAGATACGCAGTATTTT.

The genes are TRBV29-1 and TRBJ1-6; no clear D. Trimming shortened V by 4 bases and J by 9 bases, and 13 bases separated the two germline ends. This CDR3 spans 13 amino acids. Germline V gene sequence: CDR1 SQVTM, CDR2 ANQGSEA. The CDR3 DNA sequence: TGCAGCGTTGTAGAGGATCCGGGTTCACCCCTCCACTTT. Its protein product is CSVVEDPGSPLHF.

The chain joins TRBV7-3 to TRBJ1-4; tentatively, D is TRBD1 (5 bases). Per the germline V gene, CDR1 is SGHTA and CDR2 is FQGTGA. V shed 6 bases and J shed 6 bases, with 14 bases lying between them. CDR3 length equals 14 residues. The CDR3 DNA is TGTGCCAGCAGTCGACCCCCGGGGGATGAAAAACTGTTTTTT. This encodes CASSRPPGDEKLFF.

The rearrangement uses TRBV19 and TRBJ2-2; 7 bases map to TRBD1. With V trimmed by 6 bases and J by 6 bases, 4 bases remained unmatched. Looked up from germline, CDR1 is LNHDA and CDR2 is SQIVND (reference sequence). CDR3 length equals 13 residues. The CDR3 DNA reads TGTGCCAGTAGCACACAGGGGTCCGGGGAGCTGTTTTTT. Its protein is CASSTQGSGELFF.

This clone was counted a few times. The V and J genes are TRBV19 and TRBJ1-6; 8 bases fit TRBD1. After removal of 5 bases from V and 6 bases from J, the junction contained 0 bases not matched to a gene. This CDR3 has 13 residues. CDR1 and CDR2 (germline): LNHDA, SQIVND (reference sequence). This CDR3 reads CASSDRGNSPLHF. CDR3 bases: TGTGCCAGTAGTGACAGGGGTAATTCACCCCTCCACTTT.

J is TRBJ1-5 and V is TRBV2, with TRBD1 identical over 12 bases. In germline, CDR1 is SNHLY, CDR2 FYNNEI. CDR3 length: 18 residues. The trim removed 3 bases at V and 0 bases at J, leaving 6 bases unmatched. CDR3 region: CASSERDRGLYSNQPQHF. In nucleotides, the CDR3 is TGTGCCAGCAGTGAGCGGGACAGGGGGCTCTATAGCAATCAGCCCCAGCATTTT. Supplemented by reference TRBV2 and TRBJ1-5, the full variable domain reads EPEVTQTPSHQVTQMGQEVILRCVPISNHLYFYWYRQILGQKVEFLVSFYNNEISEKSEIFDDQFSVERPDGSNFTLKIRSTKLEDSAMYFCASSERDRGLYSNQPQHFGDGTRLSIL.

CDR3 nucleotides: TGCGCCAGCAGCCCGACTAGCGGGAGCTCCAATGAGCAGTTCTTC. Residues: CASSPTSGSSNEQFF. The chain uses TRBV5-1 and TRBJ2-1; 12 positions match TRBD2. Per the germline V gene, CDR1 is SGHRS and CDR2 is YFSETQ. The V gene end was trimmed by 4 bases and the J gene end by 6 bases; junction bases not matched to a gene: 5. The CDR3 runs 15 residues.